What follows are 3 T cell receptor beta chains derived from one specimen sequenced in a study of blood T cells in healthy people across ages. A J-beta primer mix and a sample-barcoded 5' primer were used in a second PCR of about 6 to 12 cycles. TCRdb re-derived calls from the 5' RACE reads in MiXCR, one entry per CDR3 protein. The data contain 1.5 million to 1.8 million distinct CDR3 sequences, under 55% of them seen just once; the ten biggest clones take up less than 5%. Sequences were obtained from blood. These receptors all come from a woman in her late teens or twenties in good health.

The chain carries TRBV27 and TRBJ1-2; weak D call: TRBD1 (6 bases). Germline CDR1 and CDR2: MNHEY and SMNVEV (reference sequence). The CDR3 extends over 17 amino acids. V lost 3 bases to trimming and J lost 4 bases, with 21 bases between them. The CDR3 DNA follows: TGTGCCAGCAGTTTGAACAGGGCCCTAGGAAATTTCTATGGCTACACCTTC. This codes for CASSLNRALGNFYGYTF.

This clonotype was counted a single time. This chain links TRBV7-2 with TRBJ2-1, with D possibly being TRBD1 (6 bases). Gene TRBJ2-7 matches the end of the DNA better, so the J call may be wrong. The length of the CDR3 is 12 residues. CDR1 and CDR2 from the germline V gene are SGHTA and FQGNSA. The CDR3 region is CASSRTDNEQYF. The CDR3 DNA reads TGTGCCAGCAGCCGGACAGACAATGAGCAGTACTTC.

The V and J genes are TRBV20-1 and TRBJ2-5, with 10 bases lining up with TRBD1. Gene TRBJ2-7 matches the end of the DNA better, so the J call may be wrong. The CDR3 runs to 14 residues. Per germline, CDR1 DFQATT and CDR2 SNEGSKA (reference sequence). In nucleotides, the CDR3 is TGCAGTGCAACCTCGGGACAGGGGTTTTACGAGCAGTACTTC. Amino acid sequence: CSATSGQGFYEQYF.